This T cell receptor beta chain was sequenced for a study of neurological immune-mediated disorders. One entry per CDR3 protein results from TCRdb running MiXCR on the 5' RACE reads. The data show about 70,000 distinct CDR3 sequences, approximately 5% seen once. This clonotype was seen ten or more times. Sequencing used PBMCs. The origin of this receptor is a woman between 70 and 85 years old with multiple sclerosis.

CDR3 in DNA: TGTGCCAGCACTTTGGGGGCGGGAGTCAGCCCCAATGAGCAGTTCTTC. It specifies CASTLGAGVSPNEQFF. The chain carries TRBV12-3 or TRBV12-4 and TRBJ2-1; TRBD2 is a possible D gene (7 bases). The CDR3 length is 16 residues. V was pared by 7 bases and J by 6 bases, with 22 bases between.